The TCR beta chain described here comes from a study of blood T cell repertoires in COVID-19. Study-level background: The study drew acute and convalescent COVID-19 samples from the United States, Italy and Spain. T cells, B-cell-depleted T cells, or PBMCs supplied cDNA or gDNA.

V dropped 1 base and J dropped 7; count of bases not matched to a gene: 13. The CDR3 extends over 17 amino acids. Germline-derived CDR1 and CDR2 are SEHNR and FQNEAQ (reference sequence). In the original analysis: Amplification with reference gene primers provided the estimates of nucleated cell counts. Libraries were prepared by immunoSEQ multiplex PCR; TCRdb keeps only in-frame clonotypes and omits some of them. V and J calls and clone size are as listed in that table; D and trimming were resolved from the DNA. The top ten hold 4.3% of the sample, which has about 480,000 clones, about 89% seen once.

The genes are TRBV7-9 and TRBJ2-1; 7 positions match TRBD2. This TCR came from a woman between 25 and 40 years old with acute or convalescent COVID-19. Sample: peripheral blood. DNA for the CDR3: TGTGCCAGCAGCTTAGAGTCCTTGCGGGGGAGCATGAATGAGCAGTTCTTC. Its protein product is CASSLESLRGSMNEQFF. Looking up the rest from reference TRBV7-9 and TRBJ2-1 gives the full variable domain: DTGVSQNPRHKITKRGQNVTFRCDPISEHNRLYWYRQTLGQGPEFLTYFQNEAQLEKSRLLSDRFSAERPKGSFSTLEIQRTEQGDSAMYLCASSLESLRGSMNEQFFGPGTRLTVL.